This T cell receptor (beta chain) appears in the sequencing data of a study of PD-1 blockade in classical Hodgkin lymphoma. The protocol was immunoSEQ multiplex PCR, while the TCRdb copy is restricted to in-frame clones and leaves out a portion. The sample has 20,000 to 30,000 clones, approximately 69% seen once. Germline CDR1 and CDR2: MGHRA and YSYEKL. Trimming cost V 0 bases and J 6 bases, with 15 bases left between them. The CDR3 has 15 amino acids. Whole-study findings and limits: With CD4+ cells, TCR diversity rose significantly by C4D1, but not with CD8+ cells. Relapsed/refractory patients reportedly had lower baseline diversity than newly diagnosed patients.

Every patient had relapsed following autologous stem cell transplantation, and cohorts differed in brentuximab vedotin exposure. The sample holds a few counts of this clone. As yet, its antigen is unknown. The chain uses TRBV4-1 and TRBJ2-7, with D possibly being TRBD1 (5 bases). The clonotype originates from a human donor with classical Hodgkin lymphoma. The source material was peripheral blood mononuclear cells (PBMCs), sampled at baseline. DNA of the CDR3: TGCGCCAGCAGCCAAGATCATACAGGACGTCGCGAGCAGTACTTC. It specifies CASSQDHTGRREQYF.